The 26 T cell receptor beta chains below come from one sample, sequenced in a study of T cells in Graves' hyperthyroidism and ophthalmopathy. Amplified regions were TCR beta CDR3 sequences from RNA transcripts. Primed by the HTBI set, a first-round RT-PCR was run on the TCR CDR3. TCRdb fed the multiplex PCR reads into MiXCR, producing one record per CDR3 protein. The table lists about 250,000 distinct CDR3 sequences, about 16% of them singletons. What was sequenced was blood. These receptors were obtained from a woman aged 45-65 years with Graves' hyperthyroidism that later progressed to Graves' ophthalmopathy.

The sample holds a few counts of this clonotype. The J gene is TRBJ2-7, the V gene TRBV29-1, with 8 positions matching TRBD1. The junction had 8 bases not matched to a gene; V was cut back by 6 bases and J by 7 bases. The length of the CDR3 is 12 residues. Germline values: CDR1 SQVTM, CDR2 ANQGSEA. CDR3 residues: CSVSGRGREQYF. The CDR3 bases are TGCAGCGTGTCTGGCAGGGGGCGTGAGCAGTACTTC.

This clonotype was observed many times. The chain links TRBV7-2 to TRBJ2-3, with unresolved D. Germline V CDR1 and CDR2: SGHTA, FQGNSA. The CDR3 consists of 15 residues. V was clipped by 1 base and J by 4 bases, with 12 bases between them. Written as DNA, the CDR3 is TGTGCCAGCAGCTTAGGGGCAGGTCTGGCAGATACGCAGTATTTT. Protein product: CASSLGAGLADTQYF. Looking up the rest from reference TRBV7-2 and TRBJ2-3 gives the full variable domain: GAGVSQSPSNKVTEKGKDVELRCDPISGHTALYWYRQSLGQGLEFLIYFQGNSAPDKSGLPSDRFSAERTGGSVSTLTIQRTQQEDSAVYLCASSLGAGLADTQYFGPGTRLTVL.

There are a few counts of this clonotype. The chain recombines TRBV6-1 with TRBJ2-7; 8 bases are a match to TRBD2. Germline V lookup: CDR1 MNHNS, CDR2 SASEGT. The CDR3 has 11 residues. CDR3 sequence reads: CAAGGSYEQYF. DNA for the CDR3: TGTGCTGCGGGGGGCTCGTACGAGCAGTACTTC.

This clonotype appeared many times. The chain recombines TRBV28 with TRBJ1-1; D is possibly TRBD1 (6 bases). Trimming removed 2 bases from V and 2 bases from J, with 15 bases in between. CDR1 is MDHEN, CDR2 SYDVKM, per germline. The CDR3 is 16 amino acids. The CDR3 loop is CASSLTGGGKNTEAFF. The CDR3 nucleotides read TGTGCCAGCAGTTTAACGGGGGGCGGGAAAAACACTGAAGCTTTCTTT.

Ten or more counts support this clonotype. This chain connects TRBV18 to TRBJ2-1, with a possible D match to TRBD2 (6 bases). The germline V gene has CDR1 KGHSH and CDR2 LQKENI. The CDR3 is 15 amino acids. Trimming left V 2 bases short and J 3 bases short, with 11 bases between. Here the CDR3 reads CASSPEAGNYNEQFF. DNA of the CDR3: TGTGCCAGCTCACCAGAGGCGGGGAACTACAATGAGCAGTTCTTC.

This clonotype was observed many times. V usage is TRBV5-1 and J usage is TRBJ2-3, with no clear D. There are 11 residues in the CDR3. The V gene's germline CDR1 is SGHRS and CDR2 YFSETQ. Deletions cut 4 bases from V and 6 bases from J, with 6 bases between. The chain's CDR3 is CASSEADTQYF. As DNA, the CDR3 is TGCGCCAGCAGCGAGGCGGATACGCAGTATTTT.

This clonotype was detected ten times or more. The chain couples TRBV2 to TRBJ2-4; TRBD2 agrees at 10 bases. Trimming took 5 bases from V and 4 from J; bases not matched to a gene: 5. Germline V CDR1 and CDR2: SNHLY, FYNNEI. The CDR3 spans 15 residues. CDR3 sequence: CASSLWTSGKNIQYF. The CDR3 DNA reads TGTGCCAGCAGTCTCTGGACTAGCGGTAAAAACATTCAGTACTTC. The full variable domain, rest sourced from reference TRBV2 and TRBJ2-4, is EPEVTQTPSHQVTQMGQEVILRCVPISNHLYFYWYRQILGQKVEFLVSFYNNEISEKSEIFDDQFSVERPDGSNFTLKIRSTKLEDSAMYFCASSLWTSGKNIQYFGAGTRLSVL.

This clonotype was detected ten times or more. The chain combines TRBV20-1 with TRBJ2-5, with 8 bases aligning to TRBD1. Germline CDR1 is DFQATT and CDR2 is SNEGSKA (reference sequence). This CDR3 is 17 amino acids long. The V and J ends lost 3 bases and 4 bases, in that order; junction bases with no gene match: 16. CDR3 sequence reads: CSASGTGLLFRGETQYF. CDR3 nucleotides: TGCAGTGCTAGCGGGACAGGTCTTCTTTTTAGGGGAGAGACCCAGTACTTC.

This clonotype was picked up a small number of times. The J gene is TRBJ1-1, the V gene TRBV19, with a weak D call TRBD1 (5 bases). The CDR3 has 15 residues. CDR1 and CDR2 from the germline V gene are LNHDA and SQIVND (reference sequence). The V end was cut by 3 bases, the J end by 6 bases, with 17 bases between. CDR3 DNA: TGTGCCAGTAGTATGGGGGGACCTGGATGGGCTGAAGCTTTCTTT. This encodes CASSMGGPGWAEAFF.

The V call is TRBV3-1, the J call TRBJ2-7; 10 bases agree with TRBD2. The CDR3 loop spans 15 amino acids. The germline gives CDR1 LGHDT, CDR2 YNNKEL (reference sequence). Trimming at V came to 1 base and at J to 6 bases, leaving 6 bases not matched to a gene. Here the CDR3 reads CASSQALAGVLEQYF. The CDR3 DNA follows: TGTGCCAGCAGCCAAGCTCTAGCGGGAGTTCTCGAGCAGTACTTC.

This clonotype was recorded a few times. This sequence joins TRBV6-2 or TRBV6-3 and TRBJ2-7, with 7 positions matching TRBD2. V trimming: 6 bases; J trimming: 3 bases; junction bases outside the gene matches: 8. There are 14 residues in the CDR3. From germline, CDR1 is MNHEY and CDR2 SVGEGT. As DNA, the CDR3 is TGTGCCAGCAGAGACCCGGGGGGAGTCTACGAGCAGTACTTC. Translation gives CASRDPGGVYEQYF.

This clonotype was seen repeatedly, ten times or more. This chain uses TRBV28 with TRBJ2-7; possible D gene TRBD1, 7 bases. Germline V gene sequence: CDR1 MDHEN, CDR2 SYDVKM. The CDR3 contains 15 residues. Trimming took off 1 base at V and 5 bases at J, with 15 bases between the two ends. CDR3 region: CASSLSGQGGDEQYF. The CDR3 bases are TGTGCCAGCAGTTTATCGGGGCAGGGGGGCGACGAGCAGTACTTC.

Ten or more counts support this clonotype. The rearrangement uses TRBV5-1 and TRBJ2-2; 8 positions match TRBD2. The ends lost 1 base at V and 5 bases at J; junction bases unmatched: 7. The CDR3 contains 16 residues. Germline-derived CDR1 and CDR2 are SGHRS and YFSETQ. In DNA, the CDR3 is TGCGCCAGCAGCTTGTTACTAGCGGACGTTACCGGGGAGCTGTTTTTT. It specifies CASSLLLADVTGELFF.

This clonotype was counted between two and nine times. The rearrangement links TRBV29-1 to TRBJ1-1; 9 nucleotides align to TRBD1. CDR1 is SQVTM, CDR2 ANQGSEA, per germline. This CDR3 region has 13 residues. The V gene end was trimmed by 5 bases and the J gene end by 4 bases; junction bases not matched to a gene: 5. CDR3 DNA sequence: TGCAGCGTTTACGGACAGGGGAGCACTGAAGCTTTCTTT. This sequence encodes CSVYGQGSTEAFF.

There are many counts of this clonotype. The J gene is TRBJ1-2, the V gene TRBV20-1; no clear D. Trimming took 6 bases from V and 2 from J, leaving 13 bases between them. The CDR3 is made up of 13 amino acids. Germline CDR1 DFQATT, CDR2 SNEGSKA (reference sequence). This CDR3 is CSAPWGTNYGYTF. The CDR3 DNA reads TGCAGTGCGCCCTGGGGAACGAACTATGGCTACACCTTC.

To note about this clonotype: One base away lies a much larger clone, so this may be a sequencing read error. The CDR3 coding sequence is TGTGCCACCAGCAGAGAACTTCCGAAGGGAGGGATTCAGTACTTC. Protein product: CATSRELPKGGIQYF. The gene calls are TRBV15 and TRBJ2-4; the match to TRBD2 covers 7 bases. In germline, CDR1 is LNHNV, CDR2 YYDKDF (reference sequence). V shed 0 bases and J 10 bases; nucleotides not matched to a gene: 9. The CDR3 contains 15 residues.

This clonotype was seen repeatedly, ten times or more. The chain uses TRBV18 and TRBJ1-2; tentatively, D is TRBD1 (5 bases). This CDR3 comprises 14 residues. In germline, CDR1 is KGHSH, CDR2 LQKENI. V lost 3 bases to trimming and J lost 4 bases, with 12 bases between them. The CDR3 region is CASSPGRVGYGYTF. The DNA for the CDR3 is TGTGCCAGCTCACCTGGCAGGGTCGGCTATGGCTACACCTTC.

This clonotype occurred many times. The chain joins TRBV24-1 to TRBJ2-2; D gene ambiguous. The CDR3 contains 11 residues. V was pared by 9 bases and J by 3 bases, with 4 bases between. Per germline, CDR1 KGHDR and CDR2 SFDVKD. The CDR3 sequence is CATGYTGELFF. CDR3 coding DNA: TGTGCCACCGGGTACACCGGGGAGCTGTTTTTT.

The sample holds many counts of this clonotype. The V and J genes are TRBV11-2 and TRBJ1-2; a possible D gene is TRBD1 (5 bases). Germline V gives CDR1 SGHAT, CDR2 FQNNGV. The germline V and J ends were trimmed by 1 base and 4 bases, with 25 bases remaining between them. This CDR3 is 19 amino acids long. In DNA, the CDR3 is TGTGCCAGCAGCTTAGGGAGAATATTGGGACCGCGAGCCTCCTATGGCTACACCTTC. Translated: CASSLGRILGPRASYGYTF.

Many counts were recorded for this clonotype. This chain uses TRBV5-1 with TRBJ1-1; D ambiguous. Trimming pared 1 base from V and 1 base from J, leaving 5 bases between. The CDR3 sequence is 13 residues long. The germline V gene has CDR1 SGHRS and CDR2 YFSETQ. The CDR3 spells CASSLNANTEAFF. CDR3 nucleotide sequence: TGCGCCAGCAGCTTGAACGCGAACACTGAAGCTTTCTTT.

The J gene is TRBJ2-4, the V gene TRBV11-2, with TRBD1 matching 7 bases. Germline trimming cut 0 bases from V and 3 bases from J; bases unmatched to any gene: 14. The length of the CDR3 is 19 residues. Germline CDR1 reads SGHAT; CDR2 reads FQNNGV. This CDR3 reads CASSLELQGMSRGKNIQYF. The CDR3 nucleotides read TGTGCCAGCAGCTTAGAATTACAGGGGATGTCAAGGGGCAAAAACATTCAGTACTTC.

This clonotype has at least ten counts. The chain has TRBV12-3 or TRBV12-4 and TRBJ1-1; tentatively, D is TRBD1 (5 bases). The length of the CDR3 is 14 residues. Trimming shortened V by 4 bases and J by 0 bases, and 9 bases separated the two germline ends. This CDR3 reads CASSSGLLNTEAFF. CDR3 nucleotide sequence: TGTGCCAGCAGTTCGGGACTGTTGAACACTGAAGCTTTCTTT.

This clonotype was seen ten or more times. The V and J genes are TRBV11-2 and TRBJ2-1, with TRBD2 matching over 7 bases. The CDR3 totals 14 residues. The junction had 5 bases not matched to a gene; V was cut back by 1 base and J by 8 bases. Germline V CDR1 and CDR2: SGHAT, FQNNGV. The CDR3 DNA is TGTGCCAGCAGCTTAGGGGTTAGCGGGTATGAGCAGTTCTTC. Protein: CASSLGVSGYEQFF.

This clonotype was recorded at least ten times. V and J are TRBV5-1 and TRBJ1-1; 7 nucleotides align to TRBD1. The CDR3 length is 14 residues. Germline CDR1 reads SGHRS; CDR2 reads YFSETQ. Trimming at V came to 4 bases and at J to 4 bases, leaving 7 bases not matched to a gene. The CDR3 DNA is TGCGCCAGCAGCATAGACAGGGTTCCCACTGAAGCTTTCTTT. Translation gives CASSIDRVPTEAFF. Filled out from reference TRBV5-1 and TRBJ1-1, the complete variable domain reads KAGVTQTPRYLIKTRGQQVTLSCSPISGHRSVSWYQQTPGQGLQFLFEYFSETQRNKGNFPGRFSGRQFSNSRSEMNVSTLELGDSALYLCASSIDRVPTEAFFGQGTRLTVV.

This clonotype was observed at least ten times. V gene TRBV7-9 combines with J gene TRBJ2-7; weak D call: TRBD2 (5 bases). The V end was cut by 5 bases, the J end by 4 bases, with 12 bases between. The CDR3 totals 13 residues. CDR1 is SEHNR and CDR2 is FQNEAQ in the germline V gene (reference sequence). CDR3 bases: TGTGCCAGCAGCCCCGCCGCGGGTTACGAGCAGTACTTC. This translates into CASSPAAGYEQYF.

This clonotype was counted at least ten times. V is TRBV2 and J is TRBJ2-5; 9 bases line up with TRBD2. Germline CDR1 and CDR2: SNHLY and FYNNEI. Trimming cost V 7 bases and J 6 bases; bases outside gene matches: 9. There are 14 residues in the CDR3. The CDR3 bases are TGTGCCAGCATTCCCCTAGCGGGATGGAAGACCCAGTACTTC. This translates into CASIPLAGWKTQYF. Full variable domain (outside the CDR3, taken from reference TRBV2 and TRBJ2-5): EPEVTQTPSHQVTQMGQEVILRCVPISNHLYFYWYRQILGQKVEFLVSFYNNEISEKSEIFDDQFSVERPDGSNFTLKIRSTKLEDSAMYFCASIPLAGWKTQYFGPGTRLLVL.